This is a list of T cell receptor beta chains from one sample in a study of CD8+CD57+ T cells in acquired aplastic anemia. In TCRdb, the reads were re-called with MiXCR into one record per CDR3 protein. The sample has approximately 250,000 distinct CDR3 sequences; less than 85% are singletons. Sequencing was done on a sample of sorted CD4+, CD8+, or CD8+CD57+ T cells (not recorded which) from PBMCs. The origin of the receptors is a human donor with aplastic anemia. Both conserved end residues are part of each CDR3. D genes are given only for firm matches. Rows give clone size only sometimes, using once, few, many, or a class for an expanded clone.

d_call j_call clone_size v_call cdr3_nt cdr3_aa
NA TRBJ2-1 NA TRBV2 TGTGCCAGCAGCGACGAAGGCACACATACGCAGTATTTCTTC CASSDEGTHTQYFF
TRBD1 TRBJ1-2 once TRBV15 TGTGCCACCAGCATCGACGGGACAGGGGGATACACCATCTATTTT CATSIDGTGGYTIYF
NA TRBJ2-7 NA TRBV15 TGTGCCAGCAGCGACCGGGAGCGAACCTACGAGCAGTACTTC CASSDRERTYEQYF
TRBD2 TRBJ2-1 NA TRBV7-6 TGTGCCAGCACCCTAGGGAGGGTCCCCTCTGGGGGGCAGTTCTTC CASTLGRVPSGGQFF
TRBD2 TRBJ2-1 NA TRBV20-1 TGCAGTGCATGGACTAGCGGGGGGAGCGATGAGCAGTTCTTC CSAWTSGGSDEQFF
NA TRBJ1-2 NA TRBV11-3 TGTGCCAGCAGCTTGGATCAAACAGCAAACTATGGCTACACCTTC CASSLDQTANYGYTF
NA TRBJ1-6 NA TRBV7-9 TGTGCCAGCAGCTTTCAAAGAAGACTTTCACCCCTTCAGTTT CASSFQRRLSPLQF
NA TRBJ2-7 NA TRBV7-9 TGTGCCAGCAGCCTCCCGGGCAGGGACGACGACAACGACTTC CASSLPGRDDDNDF
TRBD2 TRBJ2-1 NA TRBV2 TGTGCCAGCAGTGGGGCGGGGGGAGCCTACACTGAAGAGTTCTTT CASSGAGGAYTEEFF
NA TRBJ2-3 NA TRBV7-3 TGTGCCAGCGGGGATGGGGGGACAGAGACGCAGTCTTTT CASGDGGTETQSF
NA TRBJ2-3 NA TRBV20-1 TGCAGTGCTGCAAGGGACGGCCGTCCAGATACGCAGTATTTT CSAARDGRPDTQYF
NA TRBJ1-6 NA TRBV5-8 TGTGCCAGCAGCTCCTGGACAGCCTCACCCCTCCACTTT CASSSWTASPLHF
NA TRBJ2-3 NA TRBV7-6 TGTGCCAGCAGCGTAGGGATACCGGGACCTACGAATGAGTATTTT CASSVGIPGPTNEYF
NA TRBJ2-3 NA TRBV7-8 TGTGCCAGCAGCTTAGCGGGAGAAGCCACTAAGCAGTATTTT CASSLAGEATKQYF
NA TRBJ2-1 NA TRBV2 TGTGTCAGCAGTGATAGAGGGATCTATGAGCAGTTCTTC CVSSDRGIYEQFF
NA TRBJ1-2 NA TRBV7-3 TGTGCCGGCAGCTCCCGGGTTAGGGGTTTGGAGTATGGCTACACCTTC CAGSSRVRGLEYGYTF
NA TRBJ2-3 NA TRBV7-8 TGTGCCAGCAGCTGGGACGGAGGTCCAGATACGCAGTATTTT CASSWDGGPDTQYF
NA TRBJ2-1 few TRBV13 TGTGCCAGCAGTTTCAGAATGGGGTGGGACAATGAGCAGTTCTTC CASSFRMGWDNEQFF
NA TRBJ2-1 NA TRBV7-9 TGTGCCAGCAGCTTAGAGGTGGGCTGCAATGAGCAGTTCTTC CASSLEVGCNEQFF
NA TRBJ2-5 NA TRBV12-3/TRBV12-4 TGTGCCTGCACCGGCGGGACCATGGAGACCCAGTACTTC CACTGGTMETQYF
TRBD1 TRBJ2-7 NA TRBV11-2 TGTGCCAGCAGCTTGGACAGGGTTTTTAAGCCTACCTACGAGCAGTACTTC CASSLDRVFKPTYEQYF
TRBD2 TRBJ2-1 NA TRBV2 TGTGACCGTGAGCCTACGTGGACCGGGACTAGGGCGTCCGCTGAGCAGTTCTTC CDREPTWTGTRASAEQFF
NA TRBJ2-3 NA TRBV7-9 TGTGCCAGCGGGGACGGAGGCAGAGATGCGCAGGATTTT CASGDGGRDAQDF
NA TRBJ2-3 NA TRBV7-9 TGTGCCAGCAGCTTTGAGGGACACGGCACAAGTACTGAGTATTTT CASSFEGHGTSTEYF
NA TRBJ2-2 NA TRBV2 TGTGCCAGCAGGTTCGGGCCCGGGGAGCTGTTTTTT CASRFGPGELFF
NA TRBJ1-1 NA TRBV9 TGTGCCAGCAGCTTAGAGTCAGAAACGAAGTATTTTGCTTTCTTT CASSLESETKYFAFF
NA TRBJ1-1 once TRBV5-1 TGCGCCAGCAGCTTTGAGGGAGGCGTCACTGAAGCTTTCTTT CASSFEGGVTEAFF
NA TRBJ1-1 NA TRBV7-9 TGTGCCAGCAGCGCAGTAGCAGAGACCAACAACGTCGCTTTCTTT CASSAVAETNNVAFF
TRBD1 TRBJ1-6 NA TRBV2 TGTGCCAGCAGCATGGGACAGGGTGATAATTCGCTCCTCCAGTTT CASSMGQGDNSLLQF
NA TRBJ1-1 many TRBV6-6 TGTGCCAGCACCCCGACGGGGGACACTGAAGCTTTCTTT CASTPTGDTEAFF
NA TRBJ1-2 NA TRBV5-5 TGTGCCAGCAGCTTGTTAGACCACGGGCTCGTATATGGCTACACCTTC CASSLLDHGLVYGYTF
NA TRBJ1-5 NA TRBV7-6 TGTGCCAGCAGCTCGACAGACAATCAGCCCCAGCATTTT CASSSTDNQPQHF
NA TRBJ1-2 NA TRBV9 TGTGCCAGCAGTGTTGTGGGGTTGAACACTGAAGCTTTC CASSVVGLNTEAF
NA TRBJ1-1 NA TRBV7-9 TGTGCCAGCAGCTTAGATCAGGCAACGAAAGATGCAGCTTTCTTT CASSLDQATKDAAFF
NA TRBJ2-7 once TRBV7-9 TGTGCCAGCAGCTGGACCTACGAGCAGTACTTC CASSWTYEQYF
TRBD1 TRBJ1-2 NA TRBV5-5 TGTGCCAGCAACGGGGGGGCCACGGGACAGGAAGATGGCTACACCTTC CASNGGATGQEDGYTF
NA TRBJ2-7 few TRBV6-5 TGTGCCAGCAGGGGGCAGTGGACCGGCTCCTACGAGCAGTACTTC CASRGQWTGSYEQYF
NA TRBJ2-7 few TRBV13 TGTGCCAGCAGCCATGTGCAGGGTAACTACGAGCAGTACTTC CASSHVQGNYEQYF
NA TRBJ2-1 NA TRBV7-8 TGTGCCAGCAGCTTACCAAGAGGTGGGGGTACCGAGGAGCAGTTCTTC CASSLPRGGGTEEQFF
TRBD2 TRBJ2-1 NA TRBV11-2 TGTGCCAGCAGCTTAGATCTGGGGGGGAACGCTGAGGACTTCTTC CASSLDLGGNAEDFF
TRBD1 TRBJ1-1 NA TRBV24-1 TGTGCCACCAGTGATTTGGTGAAGGACAGGGGATGGGTTGACACTGAAGCTTTCTTT CATSDLVKDRGWVDTEAFF
NA TRBJ1-6 NA TRBV15 TGTGCCACCAGCAGAGAGACAAGGAGGGGGTCACCCCTCCACTTT CATSRETRRGSPLHF
NA TRBJ2-7 NA TRBV7-4 TGTGCCAGCAGCCTGGGGGGAGGGGGCGTCTACGAGCAGTACTTC CASSLGGGGVYEQYF
TRBD1 TRBJ2-7 NA TRBV11-3 TGTGCCAGCAGCGTGGGGACAGGGGGCTACGAGCAGTACTTC CASSVGTGGYEQYF
NA TRBJ1-2 NA TRBV2 TGTGCCAGCAGTCTGGACTCCTCCAGCACCTTC CASSLDSSSTF
NA TRBJ2-1 once TRBV7-3 TGTGCCAGCAGCTCACAAGGGAGCTGGGGGAGCGCCCAGCAGTTCTTC CASSSQGSWGSAQQFF
NA TRBJ1-1 NA TRBV5-1 TGCGCCAGCAGCTTGCGTGCAGATGATAACACTGAAGCTTTCTTT CASSLRADDNTEAFF
NA TRBJ1-6 NA TRBV7-2 TGTGCCAGCAGCTTAGCGCAAGGAAACGATACGCAGCTTCACTTT CASSLAQGNDTQLHF